Listed here is a single T cell receptor beta chain. Seattle cases were enrolled at active infection and followed longitudinally. The data derive from a study of blood T cell repertoires in COVID-19. Whole-study context: Whether acute or convalescent, the COVID-19 samples came from the United States, Italy and Spain. T cells, B-cell-depleted T cells, or PBMCs provided the cDNA or gDNA that served as material.

Authors' analysis steps: Reference gene primer amplification in the assay estimated nucleated cell counts. Produced via immunoSEQ multiplex PCR; TCRdb's table is partial and in-frame only. V, J and clone size are taken as reported in that table, and D and trimming were inferred from the DNA itself. Of under 300,000 clones in the sample, 80% to 90% were seen once. The CDR3 contains 13 residues. Trimming shortened V by 2 bases and J by 3 bases, and 7 bases separated the two germline ends. CDR1 and CDR2 from the germline V gene are MNHNS and SASEGT. This chain uses TRBV6-1 with TRBJ1-1, with D hard to call. The origin of this receptor is a woman between 70 and 85 years old with COVID-19, enrolled during active disease. Input material: peripheral blood. This CDR3 is CASSESPDTEAFF. In DNA, the CDR3 is TGTGCCAGCAGTGAATCACCAGACACTGAAGCTTTCTTT.